Shown below are 2 T cell receptor beta chains from a single sample sequenced in a study of blood T cell repertoires in COVID-19 (dated by TCRdb to 2018 to 2021). Library preparation employed the immunoSEQ multiplex PCR assay. The table comes from immuneACCESS by way of TCRdb, which keeps in-frame sequences with V and J called. Part of the clones is missing from these tables; in studies checked, under half for an unresolved V gene and the rest for unknown reasons. Counted in this sample were tens of thousands of clones; around 81% of them appeared once. Jointly, the top ten make up approximately 44% of the sample. The source material was peripheral blood. Every receptor here comes from an older man with acute or convalescent COVID-19.

This chain uses TRBV2 with TRBJ2-4; D is ambiguous. This CDR3 has 13 amino acids. Trimming pared 2 bases from V and 1 base from J, leaving 3 bases between. Germline lookup yields CDR1 SNHLY and CDR2 FYNNEI. CDR3 DNA sequence: TGTGCCAGCAGTGAACAGGCCAAAAACATTCAGTACTTC. Protein product: CASSEQAKNIQYF.

The rearrangement joins TRBV5-4 to TRBJ2-3, with D possibly TRBD2 on 5 matching bases. Trimming pared 4 bases from V and 0 bases from J, leaving 15 bases between. CDR3 length equals 16 residues. From germline, CDR1 is SGHNT and CDR2 YYREEE (reference sequence). CDR3 region: CASSPMERISTDTQYF. CDR3 sequence (DNA): TGTGCCAGCAGCCCCATGGAGCGGATTAGCACAGATACGCAGTATTTT.